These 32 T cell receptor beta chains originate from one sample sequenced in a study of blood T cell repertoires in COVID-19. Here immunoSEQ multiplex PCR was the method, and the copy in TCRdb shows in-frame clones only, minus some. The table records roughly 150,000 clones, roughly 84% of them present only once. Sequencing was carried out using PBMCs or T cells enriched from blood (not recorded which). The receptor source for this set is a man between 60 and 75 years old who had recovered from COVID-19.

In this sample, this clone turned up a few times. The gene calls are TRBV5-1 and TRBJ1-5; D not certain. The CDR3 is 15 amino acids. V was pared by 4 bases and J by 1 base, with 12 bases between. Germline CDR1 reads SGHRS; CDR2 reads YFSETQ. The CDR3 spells CASSEIGASNQPQHF. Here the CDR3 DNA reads TGCGCCAGCAGCGAAATCGGAGCGAGCAATCAGCCCCAGCATTTT.

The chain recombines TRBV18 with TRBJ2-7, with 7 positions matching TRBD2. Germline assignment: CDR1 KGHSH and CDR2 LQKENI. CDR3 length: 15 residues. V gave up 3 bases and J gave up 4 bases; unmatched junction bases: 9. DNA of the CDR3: TGTGCCAGCTCACCCCCAGGTGGACTAGAGTACGAGCAGTACTTC. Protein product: CASSPPGGLEYEQYF. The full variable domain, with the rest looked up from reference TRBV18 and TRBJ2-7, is NAGVMQNPRHLVRRRGQEARLRCSPMKGHSHVYWYRQLPEEGLKFMVYLQKENIIDESGMPKERFSAEFPKEGPSILRIQQVVRGDSAAYFCASSPPGGLEYEQYFGPGTRLTVT.

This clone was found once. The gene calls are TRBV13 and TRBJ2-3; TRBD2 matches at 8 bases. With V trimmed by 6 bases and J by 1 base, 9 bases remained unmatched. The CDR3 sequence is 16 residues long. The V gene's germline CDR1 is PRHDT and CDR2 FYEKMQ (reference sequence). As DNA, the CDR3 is TGTGCCAGCAGGGAAACGGGGCGGGGGGGCACAGATACGCAGTATTTT. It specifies CASRETGRGGTDTQYF.

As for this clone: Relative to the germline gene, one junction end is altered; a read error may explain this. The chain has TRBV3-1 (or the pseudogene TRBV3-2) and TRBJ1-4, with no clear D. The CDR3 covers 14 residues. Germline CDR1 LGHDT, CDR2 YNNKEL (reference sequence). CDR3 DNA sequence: TGTGCCAGCAGGCAAGCAGGAAATAATGAAAAACTGTTTTTT. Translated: CASRQAGNNEKLFF.

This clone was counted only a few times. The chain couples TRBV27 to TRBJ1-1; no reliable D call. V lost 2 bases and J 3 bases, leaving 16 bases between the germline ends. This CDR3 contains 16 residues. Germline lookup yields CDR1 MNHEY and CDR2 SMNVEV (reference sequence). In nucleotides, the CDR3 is TGTGCCAGCAGTTTAACCCCTCCTCGGAGGGACACTGAAGCTTTCTTT. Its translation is CASSLTPPRRDTEAFF.

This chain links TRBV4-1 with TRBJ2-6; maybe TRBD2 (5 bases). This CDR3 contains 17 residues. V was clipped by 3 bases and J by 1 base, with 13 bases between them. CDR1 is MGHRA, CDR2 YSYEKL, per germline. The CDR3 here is CASSQVGEVSGANVLTF. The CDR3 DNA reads TGCGCCAGCAGCCAGGTGGGAGAAGTTTCTGGGGCCAACGTCCTGACTTTC.

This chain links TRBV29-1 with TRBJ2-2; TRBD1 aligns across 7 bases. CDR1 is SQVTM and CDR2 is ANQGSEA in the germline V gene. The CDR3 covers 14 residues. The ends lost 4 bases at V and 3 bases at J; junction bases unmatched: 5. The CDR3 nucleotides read TGCAGCGTTGGGGTAGGGGGCGACACCGGGGAGCTGTTTTTT. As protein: CSVGVGGDTGELFF.

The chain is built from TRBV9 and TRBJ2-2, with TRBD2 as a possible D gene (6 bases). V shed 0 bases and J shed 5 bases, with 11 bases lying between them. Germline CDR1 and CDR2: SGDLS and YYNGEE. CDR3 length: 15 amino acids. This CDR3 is CASSVGGTVTGELFF. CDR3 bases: TGTGCCAGCAGCGTAGGAGGGACTGTTACCGGGGAGCTGTTTTTT.

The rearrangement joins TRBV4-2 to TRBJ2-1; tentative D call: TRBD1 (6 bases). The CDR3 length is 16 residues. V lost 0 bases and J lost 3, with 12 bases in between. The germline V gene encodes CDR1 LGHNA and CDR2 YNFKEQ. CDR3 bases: TGTGCCAGCAGCCAAGATGCCAGGGGTAACTACAATGAGCAGTTCTTC. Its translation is CASSQDARGNYNEQFF.

This CDR3 is CASSQLSGSSYNEQFF. The CDR3 nucleotides read TGTGCCAGCAGCCAGTTAAGCGGGAGCTCCTACAATGAGCAGTTCTTC. This chain joins TRBV4-2 and TRBJ2-1; 8 bases are a match to TRBD2. V shed 3 bases and J 0 bases; nucleotides not matched to a gene: 4. Germline V gene lookup returns CDR1 LGHNA and CDR2 YNFKEQ. The CDR3 spans 16 residues.

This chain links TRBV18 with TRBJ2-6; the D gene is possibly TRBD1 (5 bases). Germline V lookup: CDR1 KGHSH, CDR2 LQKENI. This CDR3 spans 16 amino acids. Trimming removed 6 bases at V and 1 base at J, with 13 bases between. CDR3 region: CASSQGLRSGANVLTF. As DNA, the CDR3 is TGTGCCAGCTCGCAGGGATTGCGTTCTGGGGCCAACGTCCTGACTTTC.

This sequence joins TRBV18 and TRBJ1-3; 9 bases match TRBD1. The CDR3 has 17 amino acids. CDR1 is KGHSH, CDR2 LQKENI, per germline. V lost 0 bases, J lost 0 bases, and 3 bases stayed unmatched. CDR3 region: CASSPPGQGGSGNTIYF. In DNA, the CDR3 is TGTGCCAGCTCACCACCGGGACAGGGCGGCTCTGGAAACACCATATATTTT. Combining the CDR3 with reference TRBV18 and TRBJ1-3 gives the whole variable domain NAGVMQNPRHLVRRRGQEARLRCSPMKGHSHVYWYRQLPEEGLKFMVYLQKENIIDESGMPKERFSAEFPKEGPSILRIQQVVRGDSAAYFCASSPPGQGGSGNTIYFGEGSWLTVV.

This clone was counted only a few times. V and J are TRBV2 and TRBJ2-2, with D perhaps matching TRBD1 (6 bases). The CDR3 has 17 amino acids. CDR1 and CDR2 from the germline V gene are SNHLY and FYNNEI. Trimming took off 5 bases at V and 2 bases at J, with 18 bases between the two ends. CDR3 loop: CASSLRGSPLNTGELFF. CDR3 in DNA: TGTGCCAGCAGTCTCAGGGGCTCCCCGTTAAACACCGGGGAGCTGTTTTTT.

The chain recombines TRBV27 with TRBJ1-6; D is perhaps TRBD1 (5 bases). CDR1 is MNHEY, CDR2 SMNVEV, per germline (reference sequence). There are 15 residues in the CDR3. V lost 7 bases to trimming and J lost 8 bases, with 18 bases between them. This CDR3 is CASTTPGRGDSPLHF. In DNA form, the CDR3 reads TGTGCCAGCACTACCCCAGGGAGGGGTGATTCACCCCTCCACTTT.

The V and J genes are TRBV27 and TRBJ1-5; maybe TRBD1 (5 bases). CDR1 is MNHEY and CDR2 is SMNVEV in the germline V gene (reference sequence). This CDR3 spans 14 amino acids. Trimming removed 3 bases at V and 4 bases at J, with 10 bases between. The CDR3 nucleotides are TGTGCCAGCAGTTTGCGGGGGTCAAATCAGCCCCAGCATTTT. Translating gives CASSLRGSNQPQHF.

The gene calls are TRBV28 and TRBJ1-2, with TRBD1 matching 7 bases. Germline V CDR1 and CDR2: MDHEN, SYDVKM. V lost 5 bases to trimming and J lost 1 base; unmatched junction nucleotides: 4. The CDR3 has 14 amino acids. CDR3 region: CASSRDRVNYGYTF. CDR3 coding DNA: TGTGCCAGCAGTCGAGACAGGGTTAACTATGGCTACACCTTC.

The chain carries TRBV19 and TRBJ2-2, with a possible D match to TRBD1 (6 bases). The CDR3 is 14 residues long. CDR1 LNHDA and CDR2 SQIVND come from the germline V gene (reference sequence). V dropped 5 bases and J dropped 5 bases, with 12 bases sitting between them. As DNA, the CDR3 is TGTGCCAGTAGTCCCCTAGGACAGACCGGGGAGCTGTTTTTT. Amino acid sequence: CASSPLGQTGELFF.

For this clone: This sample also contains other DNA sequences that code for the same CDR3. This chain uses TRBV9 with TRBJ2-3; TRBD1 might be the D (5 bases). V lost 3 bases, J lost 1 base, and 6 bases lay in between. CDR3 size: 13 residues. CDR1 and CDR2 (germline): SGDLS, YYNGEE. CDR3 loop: CASSGGGTDTQYF. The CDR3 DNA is TGTGCCAGCAGCGGGGGCGGCACAGATACGCAGTATTTT.

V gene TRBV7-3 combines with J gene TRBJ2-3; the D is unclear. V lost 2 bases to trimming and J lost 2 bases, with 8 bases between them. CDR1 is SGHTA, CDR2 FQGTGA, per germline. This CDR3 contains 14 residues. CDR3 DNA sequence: TGTGCCAGCAGCTTAGGGCCAGCCACAGATACGCAGTATTTT. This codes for CASSLGPATDTQYF.

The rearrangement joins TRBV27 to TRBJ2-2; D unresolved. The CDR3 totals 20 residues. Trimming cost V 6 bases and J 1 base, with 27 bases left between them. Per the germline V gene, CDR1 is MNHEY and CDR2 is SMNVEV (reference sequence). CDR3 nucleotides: TGTGCCAGCAGCCCGAGAGTGAGGATCCTCGAAGAAGTGAACACCGGGGAGCTGTTTTTT. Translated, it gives CASSPRVRILEEVNTGELFF.

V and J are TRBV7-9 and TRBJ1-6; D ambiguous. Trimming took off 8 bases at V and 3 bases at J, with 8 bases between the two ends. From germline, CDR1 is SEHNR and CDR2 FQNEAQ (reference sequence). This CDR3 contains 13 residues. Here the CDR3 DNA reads TGTGCCAGCGAACAGCACTATAATTCACCCCTCCACTTT. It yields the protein CASEQHYNSPLHF.

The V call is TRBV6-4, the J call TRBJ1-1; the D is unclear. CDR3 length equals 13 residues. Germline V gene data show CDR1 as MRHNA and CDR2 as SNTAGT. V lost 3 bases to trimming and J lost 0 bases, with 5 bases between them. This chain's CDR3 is CASSEAVNTEAFF. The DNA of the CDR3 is TGTGCCAGCAGTGAGGCAGTGAACACTGAAGCTTTCTTT.

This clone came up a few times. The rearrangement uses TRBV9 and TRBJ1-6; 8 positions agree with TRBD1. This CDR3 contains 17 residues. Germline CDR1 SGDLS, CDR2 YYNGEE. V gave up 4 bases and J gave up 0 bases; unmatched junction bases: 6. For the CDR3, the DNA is TGTGCCAGCAGCTCCCGGACAGGGAGCTCCTATAATTCACCCCTCCACTTT. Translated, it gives CASSSRTGSSYNSPLHF.

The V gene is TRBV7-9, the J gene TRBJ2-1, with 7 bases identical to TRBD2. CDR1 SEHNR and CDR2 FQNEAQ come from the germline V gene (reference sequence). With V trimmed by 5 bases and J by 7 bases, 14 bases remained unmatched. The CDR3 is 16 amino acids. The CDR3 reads CASSPGRGLIRNEQFF. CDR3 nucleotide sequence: TGTGCCAGCAGCCCGGGGCGGGGGTTAATCAGGAATGAGCAGTTCTTC.

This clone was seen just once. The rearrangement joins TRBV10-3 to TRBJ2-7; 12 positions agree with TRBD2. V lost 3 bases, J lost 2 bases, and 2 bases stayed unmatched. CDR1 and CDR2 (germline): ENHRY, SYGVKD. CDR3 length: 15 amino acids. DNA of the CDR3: TGTGCCATCAGTGAAGCTAGCGGGAGGGCCTACGAGCAGTACTTC. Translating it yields CAISEASGRAYEQYF.

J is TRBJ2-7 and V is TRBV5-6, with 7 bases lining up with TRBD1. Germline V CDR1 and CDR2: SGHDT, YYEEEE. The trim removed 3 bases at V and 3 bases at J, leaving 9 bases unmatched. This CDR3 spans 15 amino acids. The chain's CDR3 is CASSSLGTVGYEQYF. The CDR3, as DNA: TGTGCCAGCAGCTCACTCGGGACAGTGGGCTACGAGCAGTACTTC. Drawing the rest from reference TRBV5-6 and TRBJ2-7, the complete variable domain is DAGVTQSPTHLIKTRGQQVTLRCSPKSGHDTVSWYQQALGQGPQFIFQYYEEEERQRGNFPDRFSGHQFPNYSSELNVNALLLGDSALYLCASSSLGTVGYEQYFGPGTRLTVT.

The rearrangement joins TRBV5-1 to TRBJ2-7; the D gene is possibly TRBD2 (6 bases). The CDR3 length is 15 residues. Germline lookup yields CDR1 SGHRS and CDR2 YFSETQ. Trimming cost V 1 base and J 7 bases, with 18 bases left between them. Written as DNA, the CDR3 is TGCGCCAGCAGCTTGACGGGAGCCGTTTCGGGGGAGCAGTACTTC. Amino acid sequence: CASSLTGAVSGEQYF.

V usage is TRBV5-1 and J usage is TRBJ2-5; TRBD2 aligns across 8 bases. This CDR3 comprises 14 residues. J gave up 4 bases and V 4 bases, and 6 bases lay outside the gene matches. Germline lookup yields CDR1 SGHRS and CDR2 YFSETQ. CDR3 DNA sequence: TGCGCCAGCAGCAATCCGGGGGGGCCAGAGACCCAGTACTTC. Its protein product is CASSNPGGPETQYF.

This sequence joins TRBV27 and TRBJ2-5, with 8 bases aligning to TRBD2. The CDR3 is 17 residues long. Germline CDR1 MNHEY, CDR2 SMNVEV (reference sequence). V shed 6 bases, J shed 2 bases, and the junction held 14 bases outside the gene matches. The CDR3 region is CASSTTSASGYQETQYF. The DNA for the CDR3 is TGTGCCAGCAGCACGACATCGGCTAGCGGGTATCAAGAGACCCAGTACTTC.

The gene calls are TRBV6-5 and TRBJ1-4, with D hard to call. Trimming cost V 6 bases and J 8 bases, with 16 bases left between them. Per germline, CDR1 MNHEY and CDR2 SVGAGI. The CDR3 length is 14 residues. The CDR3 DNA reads TGTGCCAGCAGCCCGATGCGGATCTGGGAAAAACTGTTTTTT. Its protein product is CASSPMRIWEKLFF.

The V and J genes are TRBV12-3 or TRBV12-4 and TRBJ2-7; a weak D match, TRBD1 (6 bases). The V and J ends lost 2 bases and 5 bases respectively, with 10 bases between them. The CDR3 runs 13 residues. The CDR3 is CASSLRGSHEQYF. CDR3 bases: TGTGCCAGCAGTTTAAGGGGGAGCCACGAGCAGTACTTC.

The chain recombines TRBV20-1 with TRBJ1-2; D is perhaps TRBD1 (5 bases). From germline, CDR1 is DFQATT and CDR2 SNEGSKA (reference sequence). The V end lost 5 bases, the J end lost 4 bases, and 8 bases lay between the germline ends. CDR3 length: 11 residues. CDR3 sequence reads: CSASTGYGYTF. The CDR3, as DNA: TGCAGTGCTTCTACAGGCTATGGCTACACCTTC.